This T cell receptor (beta chain) is from a study of identical twins. Study-level findings and limits: Abundant beta clonotypes from cord blood bore fewer insertions; memory repertoires lacked this pattern.

This clonotype was recorded many times. Antigen specificity is unknown. Germline CDR1 reads ENHRY; CDR2 reads SYGVKD. Trimming pared 4 bases from V and 3 bases from J, leaving 9 bases between. This CDR3 has 13 residues. TCRdb fed the 5' RACE reads into MiXCR, producing one record per CDR3 protein. The sample yields roughly 690,000 distinct CDR3 sequences, less than 25% seen once. These sequences were also reported in another study, on T cells expressing NK-cell markers. That work contributes: Underlying the TCR beta repertoires were sorted CD3+CD56+NKG2C+, CD3+CD56+NKG2C- and CD3+CD56-NKG2C+ T cells. The dominant NKG2C+ clonotypes represented about 1.0-7.0% of CD8+ T cells in six or seven donors.

The rearrangement links TRBV10-3 to TRBJ2-5; D is unclear. This receptor was identified in a woman aged 18-30 years in good health. The sample was PBMCs. In nucleotides, the CDR3 is TGTGCCATCAGTGGTACGGCCGAAGAGACCCAGTACTTC. Protein: CAISGTAEETQYF.